This T cell receptor beta chain was identified in a study of cytomegalovirus exposure and HLA in healthy donors. With 60 Vbeta and 13 Jbeta primers, the PCR was carried out. This table comes from immunoSEQ multiplex PCR, and its TCRdb copy is limited to in-frame clones, with some not included. The data contain approximately 200,000 clones, less than 85% of them singletons. With respect to this clone: Its antigen is as yet unknown.

General study points: In an earlier analysis, about 87% or about 30%: the productive usage of most TCR beta V segments. Reported findings show TCR beta sequences accurately forecast HLA-A and HLA-B alleles in most subjects. Most observed TCR sequences were rare, whereas some public TCRs were detected in many donors. Sequencing probably produced one cluster of sequence variants that were highly shared.

This CDR3 is built from 14 residues. Deletions cut 9 bases from V and 9 bases from J, with 21 bases between. The germline V gene encodes CDR1 SGDLS and CDR2 YYNGEE. The V gene is TRBV9, the J gene TRBJ2-2; no clear D gene. The specimen sequenced was PBMCs. The clonotype was recovered from a girl between 5 and 17 years old in good health and CMV-seropositive. CDR3 residues: CATTDGIPGRELFF. In DNA form, the CDR3 reads TGTGCCACTACAGATGGAATCCCTGGCCGGGAGCTGTTTTTT.